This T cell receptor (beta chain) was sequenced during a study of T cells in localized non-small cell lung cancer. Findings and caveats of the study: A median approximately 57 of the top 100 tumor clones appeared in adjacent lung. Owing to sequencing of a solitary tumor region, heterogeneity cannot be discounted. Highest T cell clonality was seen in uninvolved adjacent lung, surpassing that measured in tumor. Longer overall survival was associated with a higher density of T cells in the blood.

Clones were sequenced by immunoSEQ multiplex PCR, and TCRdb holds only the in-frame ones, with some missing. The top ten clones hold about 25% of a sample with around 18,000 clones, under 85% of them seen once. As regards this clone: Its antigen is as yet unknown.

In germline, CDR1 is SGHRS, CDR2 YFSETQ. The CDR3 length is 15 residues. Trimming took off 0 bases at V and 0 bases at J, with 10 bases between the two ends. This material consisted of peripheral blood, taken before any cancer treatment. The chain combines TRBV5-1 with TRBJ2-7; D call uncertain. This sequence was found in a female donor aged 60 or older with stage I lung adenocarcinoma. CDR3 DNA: TGCGCCAGCAGCTTGGTGCCCGATTTCTCCTACGAGCAGTACTTC. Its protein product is CASSLVPDFSYEQYF. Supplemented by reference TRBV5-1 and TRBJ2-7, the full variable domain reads KAGVTQTPRYLIKTRGQQVTLSCSPISGHRSVSWYQQTPGQGLQFLFEYFSETQRNKGNFPGRFSGRQFSNSRSEMNVSTLELGDSALYLCASSLVPDFSYEQYFGPGTRLTVT.